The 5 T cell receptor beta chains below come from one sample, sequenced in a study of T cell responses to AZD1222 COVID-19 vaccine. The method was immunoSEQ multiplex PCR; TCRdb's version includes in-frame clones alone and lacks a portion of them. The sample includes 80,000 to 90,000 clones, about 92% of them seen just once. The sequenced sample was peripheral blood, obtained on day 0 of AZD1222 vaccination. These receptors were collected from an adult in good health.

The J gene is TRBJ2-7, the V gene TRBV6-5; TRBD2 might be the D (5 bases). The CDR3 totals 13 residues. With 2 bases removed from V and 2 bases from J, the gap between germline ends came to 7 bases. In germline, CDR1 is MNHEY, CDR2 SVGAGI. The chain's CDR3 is CASSYDGTYEQYF. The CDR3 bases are TGTGCCAGCAGTTACGACGGGACCTACGAGCAGTACTTC.

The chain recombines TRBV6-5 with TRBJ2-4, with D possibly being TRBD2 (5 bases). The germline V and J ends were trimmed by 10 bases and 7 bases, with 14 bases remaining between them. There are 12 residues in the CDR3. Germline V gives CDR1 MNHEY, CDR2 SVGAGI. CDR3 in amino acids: CATSKTGNIQYF. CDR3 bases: TGTGCCACCTCAAAAACGGGGAACATTCAGTACTTC.

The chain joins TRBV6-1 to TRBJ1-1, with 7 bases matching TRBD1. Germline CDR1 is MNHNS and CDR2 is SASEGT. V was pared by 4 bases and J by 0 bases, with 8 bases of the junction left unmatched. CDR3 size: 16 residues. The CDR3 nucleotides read TGTGCCAGCAGTGTAGGGACAGTACTCTTGAACACTGAAGCTTTCTTT. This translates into CASSVGTVLLNTEAFF.

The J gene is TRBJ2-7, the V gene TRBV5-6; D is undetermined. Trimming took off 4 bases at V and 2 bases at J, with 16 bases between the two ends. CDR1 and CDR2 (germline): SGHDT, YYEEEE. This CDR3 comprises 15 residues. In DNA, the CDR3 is TGTGCCAGCAGCCCCGGAGTGAGGCGCCCCTACGAGCAGTACTTC. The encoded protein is CASSPGVRRPYEQYF.

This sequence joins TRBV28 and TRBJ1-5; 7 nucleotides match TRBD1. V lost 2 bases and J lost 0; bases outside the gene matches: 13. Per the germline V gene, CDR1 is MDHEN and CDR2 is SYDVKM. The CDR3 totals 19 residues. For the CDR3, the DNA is TGTGCCAGCAGTTTAGACCGACAGGGCCACTCATCTAGCAATCAGCCCCAGCATTTT. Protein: CASSLDRQGHSSSNQPQHF.